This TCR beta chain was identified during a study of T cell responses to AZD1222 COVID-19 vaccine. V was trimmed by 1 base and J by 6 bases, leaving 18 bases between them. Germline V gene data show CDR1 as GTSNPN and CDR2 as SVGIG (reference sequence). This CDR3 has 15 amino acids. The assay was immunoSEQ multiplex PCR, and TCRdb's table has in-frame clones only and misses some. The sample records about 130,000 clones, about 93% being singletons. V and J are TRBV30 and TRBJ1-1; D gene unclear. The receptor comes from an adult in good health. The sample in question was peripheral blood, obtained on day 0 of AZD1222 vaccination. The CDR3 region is CAWSGIGGRISEAFF. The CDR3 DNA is TGTGCCTGGAGTGGCATAGGAGGGAGAATTTCTGAAGCTTTCTTT. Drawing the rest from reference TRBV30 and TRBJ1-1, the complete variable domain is SQTIHQWPATLVQPVGSPLSLECTVEGTSNPNLYWYRQAAGRGLQLLFYSVGIGQISSEVPQNLSASRPQDRQFILSSKKLLLSDSGFYLCAWSGIGGRISEAFFGQGTRLTVV.